These 13 T cell receptor beta chains were all obtained from the same sample, sequenced in a study of graft-versus-host responses after intestinal transplantation (dated by TCRdb to about 2021). What this sample's time point label stands for: cells obtained before transplantation from donor or recipient. Libraries were built with the immunoSEQ multiplex PCR assay. The clones in this table, taken by TCRdb from immuneACCESS, are in-frame only. Not every clone is retained; where verified, under half of the shortfall comes from an unresolved V gene, and the cause of the rest is unknown. The sample table contains around 110,000 clones; only one count was recorded for about nine tenths of them. The biggest ten clones account for under 0.2% of the sample. Their recognized antigens are unknown. The sample in question was unstimulated CD4+ T cells sorted from spleen or lymph node cells, obtained before intestinal transplant. The source of these receptors is a human donor who received an intestinal transplant.

The V call is TRBV15, the J call TRBJ1-2; D is ambiguous. CDR1 LNHNV and CDR2 YYDKDF come from the germline V gene (reference sequence). Trimming stripped 0 bases from V and 7 bases from J, with 12 bases between. The CDR3 consists of 14 residues. The CDR3 bases are TGTGCCACCAGCAGAGATGTGGTAGTCGCTGGCTACACCTTC. Translating it yields CATSRDVVVAGYTF.

J is TRBJ2-1 and V is TRBV4-3; D ambiguous. V lost 1 base to trimming and J lost 9 bases, with 10 bases between them. The CDR3 spans 13 residues. CDR1 and CDR2 (germline): LGHNA, YSLEER. This CDR3 reads CASSQVELSEQFF. CDR3 in DNA: TGCGCCAGCAGCCAAGTGGAGTTAAGTGAGCAGTTCTTC.

The chain recombines TRBV18 with TRBJ2-3, with D tentatively TRBD1 (6 bases). Germline values: CDR1 KGHSH, CDR2 LQKENI. CDR3 size: 15 residues. V was shortened by 4 bases and J by 0 bases, with 11 bases between the two germline ends. The CDR3 here is CASSRDITSTDTQYF. The CDR3, as DNA: TGTGCCAGCTCACGGGACATAACTAGCACAGATACGCAGTATTTT.

This clone showed up just a few times. The J gene is TRBJ2-7, the V gene TRBV1; TRBD2, the D gene given by the table, was not confirmed from the DNA. TRBV1 is classified as a pseudogene. CDR3 length: 16 residues. CDR3 in DNA: TGCACCAGCAGCCAAGGGTCAGCGGAGTTCGTATGCGGGCAGTACTTC. It encodes CTSSQGSAEFVCGQYF.

This clone was recorded once. The chain combines TRBV18 with TRBJ1-5, with a possible D match to TRBD1 (6 bases). This CDR3 has 13 amino acids. V was shortened by 3 bases and J by 4 bases, with 7 bases between the two germline ends. The germline V gene has CDR1 KGHSH and CDR2 LQKENI. The CDR3 here is CASSPQGNQPQHF. The CDR3 nucleotides are TGTGCCAGCTCACCCCAGGGGAATCAGCCCCAGCATTTT.

The chain joins TRBV9 to TRBJ2-1, with D tentatively TRBD2 (6 bases). The CDR3 length is 15 residues. V lost 4 bases to trimming and J lost 5 bases, with 16 bases between them. The germline V gene encodes CDR1 SGDLS and CDR2 YYNGEE. CDR3 loop: CASSLRPAGHNEQFF. In DNA, the CDR3 is TGTGCCAGCAGCTTACGTCCGGCGGGGCACAATGAGCAGTTCTTC.

V and J are TRBV4-3 and TRBJ2-3; TRBD1 is a possible D gene (5 bases). Germline loops: CDR1 LGHNA, CDR2 YSLEER. V lost 5 bases to trimming and J lost 4 bases, with 10 bases between them. The CDR3 has 13 amino acids. The CDR3 coding sequence is TGCGCCAGCAGCTTTTCCAGGGCAGATACGCAGTATTTT. Its protein is CASSFSRADTQYF.

The chain links TRBV5-1 to TRBJ2-2; D is possibly TRBD1 (6 bases). CDR1 and CDR2 from the germline V gene are SGHRS and YFSETQ. The CDR3 consists of 16 residues. V was cut by 4 bases and J by 5 bases, with 18 bases left in between. The CDR3 loop reads CASSPLQGRLTGELFF. CDR3 DNA sequence: TGCGCCAGCAGCCCGTTACAGGGTAGGCTAACCGGGGAGCTGTTTTTT.

V usage is TRBV6-6 and J usage is TRBJ2-5, with D uncertain. The CDR3 has 11 amino acids. V was shortened by 4 bases and J by 5 bases, with 5 bases between the two germline ends. From germline, CDR1 is MNHNY and CDR2 SVGAGI (reference sequence). Written as DNA, the CDR3 is TGTGCCAGCAGTTCCCTGGAGACCCAGTACTTC. Translated, it gives CASSSLETQYF.

The CDR3 spells CASSIRTSGGSAYEQYF. The CDR3 DNA sequence: TGCGCCAGCAGCATTAGGACTAGCGGGGGATCAGCCTACGAGCAGTACTTC. This rearrangement joins TRBV5-1 to TRBJ2-7; 13 bases are shared with TRBD2. Losses at the gene ends were 4 bases for V and 2 bases for J; bases not matched to a gene: 9. Germline V gene data show CDR1 as SGHRS and CDR2 as YFSETQ. The CDR3 extends over 17 amino acids.

The chain carries TRBV15 and TRBJ1-4; D is unclear. Trimming took 0 bases from V and 3 from J, leaving 11 bases between them. The CDR3 extends over 16 amino acids. Germline CDR1 reads LNHNV; CDR2 reads YYDKDF (reference sequence). Here the CDR3 reads CATSRDNAGSNEKLFF. CDR3 DNA: TGTGCCACCAGCAGAGATAATGCAGGTTCTAATGAAAAACTGTTTTTT.

This rearrangement joins TRBV7-2 to TRBJ2-7, with 14 positions matching TRBD2. CDR3 size: 15 residues. Germline V gives CDR1 SGHTA, CDR2 FQGNSA. V shed 5 bases, J shed 2 bases, and the junction held 2 bases outside the gene matches. CDR3 sequence (DNA): TGTGCCAGCAGCCCGACTAGCGGGGGGGCCTACGAGCAGTACTTC. The encoded protein is CASSPTSGGAYEQYF.

The J gene is TRBJ1-1, the V gene TRBV28, with unresolved D. CDR3 size: 13 residues. Germline loops: CDR1 MDHEN, CDR2 SYDVKM. Trimming took 2 bases from V and 3 from J, leaving 7 bases between them. CDR3 DNA sequence: TGTGCCAGCAGTTTACCGGGTTACACTGAAGCTTTCTTT. Translating it yields CASSLPGYTEAFF.